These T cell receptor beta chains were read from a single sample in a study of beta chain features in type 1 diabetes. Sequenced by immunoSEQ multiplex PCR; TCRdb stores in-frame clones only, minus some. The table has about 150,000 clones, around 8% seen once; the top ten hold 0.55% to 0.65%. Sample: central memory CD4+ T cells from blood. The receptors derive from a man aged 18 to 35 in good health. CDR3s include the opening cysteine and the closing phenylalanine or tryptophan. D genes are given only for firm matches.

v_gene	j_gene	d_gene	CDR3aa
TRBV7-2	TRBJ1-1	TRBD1	CASSPDRELNTEAFF
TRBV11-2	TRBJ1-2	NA	CASSAYRDGYTF
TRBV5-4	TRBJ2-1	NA	CASRPNRDNEQFF
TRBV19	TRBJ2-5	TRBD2	CASSRRLAGQETQYF
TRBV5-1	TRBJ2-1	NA	CASSLLGLKDNEQFF
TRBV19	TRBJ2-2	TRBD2	CASSIGTRVTGELFF
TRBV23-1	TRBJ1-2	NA	CASSLGRMTNYGYTF
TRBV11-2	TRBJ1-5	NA	CASSLAGQPQHF
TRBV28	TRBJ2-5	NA	CASRSPRGLGETQYF
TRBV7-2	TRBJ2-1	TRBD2	CASNLAGSSYNEQFF
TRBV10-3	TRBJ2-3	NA	CAISEATTYTQYF
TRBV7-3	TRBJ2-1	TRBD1	CASSLTTGVGFLNEQFF
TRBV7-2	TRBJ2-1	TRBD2	CASSLESSGRYNEQFF
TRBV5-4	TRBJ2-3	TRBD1	CASSLGIQGGTDTQYF
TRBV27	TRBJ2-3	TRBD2	CASSSPSGRLADTQYF
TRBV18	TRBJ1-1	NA	CASSPQVNTEAFF
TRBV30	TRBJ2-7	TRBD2	CAWSEGLAGLGYEQYF
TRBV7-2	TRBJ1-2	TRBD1	CASSWDRGGRGYTF
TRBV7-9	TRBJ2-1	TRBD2	CASSSGTSGTNEQFF
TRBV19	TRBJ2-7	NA	CATKTRSSYEQYF
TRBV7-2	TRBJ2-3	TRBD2	CASSSSLAGGTDTQYF
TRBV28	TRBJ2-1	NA	CASRRSSVSYNEQFF
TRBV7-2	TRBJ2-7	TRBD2	CASSLVAPGGYEQYF
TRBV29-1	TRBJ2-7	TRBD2	CSVNTNFIAGGLYEQYF
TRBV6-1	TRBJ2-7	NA	CASSDRREYEQYF
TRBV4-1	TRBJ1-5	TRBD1	CASSQLYRGAGQPQHF
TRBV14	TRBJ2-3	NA	CASSLRTEDTQYF